This TCR beta chain stems from a study of blood T cell repertoires in COVID-19. The wider study: Sites across the United States, Italy and Spain contributed samples from acute and convalescent COVID-19.

Adults between about 18 and 95 years of age took part from under 25 US areas. Participants reported their clinical history, and cohort assignment relied on those reports. Per the authors' pipeline: The assay estimated nucleated cells by amplifying reference gene primers. Repertoires were generated with immunoSEQ multiplex PCR, while TCRdb's copy carries only in-frame clones and drops some. Clone size and V and J calls were adopted from that table, with D and trimming inferred from the DNA. Of a few hundred thousand clones in the sample, roughly 90% were seen once. The ends lost 1 base at V and 0 bases at J; junction bases unmatched: 2. The CDR3 totals 17 residues. Per germline, CDR1 SGHRS and CDR2 YFSETQ.

The gene calls are TRBV5-1 and TRBJ2-2; 11 positions agree with TRBD1. The TCR sequence derives from a woman aged 25 to 39 who had recovered from COVID-19. Source material: PBMCs or T cells enriched from blood (not recorded which). CDR3 protein: CASSLSGQGANTGELFF. The CDR3 DNA reads TGCGCCAGCAGCTTGTCGGGACAGGGGGCGAACACCGGGGAGCTGTTTTTT. The full variable domain, in which reference TRBV5-1 and TRBJ2-2 provide the parts outside the CDR3, is KAGVTQTPRYLIKTRGQQVTLSCSPISGHRSVSWYQQTPGQGLQFLFEYFSETQRNKGNFPGRFSGRQFSNSRSEMNVSTLELGDSALYLCASSLSGQGANTGELFFGEGSRLTVL.